This T cell receptor beta chain was sequenced during a study of cytomegalovirus exposure and HLA in healthy donors. General study points: Among TCR beta chains, those listed as cytomegalovirus-associated numbered approximately 150.

Comment on this clone: Its antigen is undetermined.

At sampling all donors were nominally healthy, likely with unrecorded immune exposures. Germline CDR1 SGHNT, CDR2 YENEEA. V shed 1 base and J shed 3 bases, with 10 bases lying between them. This CDR3 is 14 amino acids long. PCR primers comprised 60 Vbeta and 13 Jbeta primers. Assay used: immunoSEQ multiplex PCR; TCRdb lists only in-frame clones, some missing. The sample carries under 150,000 clones, about 80% recorded once. The sequenced material came from PBMCs. The J gene is TRBJ2-7, the V gene TRBV11-3; D is possibly TRBD2 (5 bases). This receptor was identified in a woman aged 50 to 60 in good health and CMV-seropositive. The CDR3 DNA reads as TGTGCCAGCAGCTTAGTACGAAGCGGCTACGAGCAGTACTTC. This encodes CASSLVRSGYEQYF.